Described below is a single T cell receptor beta chain sequence and its context. The sample comes from a study of cytomegalovirus exposure and HLA in healthy donors. PCR involved 60 Vbeta and 13 Jbeta primers. Profiling relied on immunoSEQ multiplex PCR, and the TCRdb table lists in-frame clones only, not all of them. The data contain more than 90,000 clones, approximately 70% of them singletons. CDR3 size: 14 residues. The germline CDR1 and CDR2 sequences are SGHNT and YYREEE (reference sequence). V was cut by 1 base and J by 2 bases, with 9 bases left in between. This chain uses TRBV5-4 with TRBJ1-1; no clear D gene. The specimen was PBMCs. The origin of this receptor is a man in his thirties or forties in good health and CMV-seropositive. The CDR3 nucleotides read TGTGCCAGCAGCTTGACGTCCAGTAACACTGAAGCTTTCTTT. It codes for CASSLTSSNTEAFF.